This T cell receptor (beta chain) was identified during a study of beta chain features in type 1 diabetes. Stem cell-like memory, regulatory, central memory and naive CD4+ cells were sorted via CD45RO/CCR7/CD25/CD127/CD95/CD27. All of the sorted populations showed purity greater than 95%. In its sample, this clone was seen a few times. As yet, its antigen is unknown. The authors reverse transcribed all of the isolated RNA, so sequencing captured expressed TCRB transcripts. Data came from immunoSEQ multiplex PCR; TCRdb stores just in-frame clones and leaves some out. Here the sample spans some 700,000 clones, about an eighth being singletons. The CDR3 spans 14 residues. V lost 4 bases to trimming and J lost 9 bases, with 13 bases between them. From germline, CDR1 is ENHRY and CDR2 SYGVKD. Broader study findings: There was a possibility that cDNA sequencing over-represented cells with high TCR expression. Patients with Type 1 diabetes showed moderately but significantly shorter TCRB CDR3s in all four CD4+ subsets. In comparison with healthy donors, patients had naive, central memory and Treg TCRB repertoires that appeared more similar.

The sequence came from a young man with type 1 diabetes. The material sequenced was naive CD4+ T cells from blood. The V and J genes are TRBV10-3 and TRBJ1-6; no firm D call. The CDR3 nucleotides read TGTGCCATCAGTGTGGCAGAAACTACTTCACCCCTCCACTTT. Its translation: CAISVAETTSPLHF.